This T cell receptor (beta chain) came from a study of post-analysis software for immune sequencing data. Study background: Both relapsing-remitting and secondary progressive multiple sclerosis featured among the disease courses, as did progressive-relapsing multiple sclerosis.

TCR beta cDNA libraries had unique molecular identifiers. Input amounts of about 0.95 to 11 million T cells were used. These gave 500,000 or so cDNA molecules, so each molecule approximated one T cell. TCRdb redid the calling of the PCR reads with MiXCR, one entry per CDR3 protein. The sample lists 600,000 to 750,000 distinct CDR3 sequences, approximately 59% seen once, with around 10% in the top ten. Germline CDR1 and CDR2: MDHEN and SYDVKM. Between the trimmed V and J ends, which lost 3 bases and 2 bases, there was a span of 10 bases. This CDR3 comprises 14 residues. Findings and limits, study-wide: Multiple sclerosis was associated with a significant reduction in normalized Chao1 diversity relative to controls. Patients carried a handful of TRBV segments more frequently than controls did, and TRBV5-6, TRBV5-1 and TRBV20-1 were among them. By F measure, strong co-clustering occurred among samples prepared in the same batch.

For this clonotype: The antigen is not known.

The TCR originated in a girl aged 2 to 10 with multiple sclerosis. J is TRBJ2-5 and V is TRBV28; the D gene is possibly TRBD1 (5 bases). The sample comprised blood. Here the CDR3 reads CASSFSRVQETQYF. The CDR3 nucleotides are TGTGCCAGCAGTTTCTCCAGGGTTCAAGAGACCCAGTACTTC.